Each of the 18 T cell receptor beta chains below was sequenced from the same sample in a study of T cell changes during pregnancy in multiple sclerosis. Repertoires were generated with immunoSEQ multiplex PCR, while TCRdb's copy carries only in-frame clones and drops some. This table has roughly 110,000 clones, 80% to 95% appearing once. Sequencing used peripheral blood, obtained in the third trimester of pregnancy. The source of these receptors is a female donor with multiple sclerosis, enrolled in a pregnancy study.

The chain couples TRBV4-2 to TRBJ1-3; maybe TRBD1 (6 bases). V lost 5 bases and J lost 2, with 19 bases in between. Germline-derived CDR1 and CDR2 are LGHNA and YNFKEQ. This CDR3 has 17 residues. The CDR3 nucleotides read TGTGCCAGCAGCTCCGCCCCCACCGGGACACCTGGAAACACCATATATTTT. Its translation is CASSSAPTGTPGNTIYF.

The J gene is TRBJ2-7, the V gene TRBV7-9; 12 bases agree with TRBD2. The CDR3 has 17 residues. Germline loops: CDR1 SEHNR, CDR2 FQNEAQ (reference sequence). V was pared by 2 bases and J by 5 bases, with 10 bases of the junction left unmatched. The CDR3 reads CASSLIGLAGNEDEQYF. CDR3 in DNA: TGTGCCAGCAGCTTAATCGGACTAGCGGGAAACGAAGACGAGCAGTACTTC. Together with reference TRBV7-9 and TRBJ2-7, the CDR3 gives the full variable domain: DTGVSQNPRHKITKRGQNVTFRCDPISEHNRLYWYRQTLGQGPEFLTYFQNEAQLEKSRLLSDRFSAERPKGSFSTLEIQRTEQGDSAMYLCASSLIGLAGNEDEQYFGPGTRLTVT.

This clone was seen only once. Written as DNA, the CDR3 is TGTGCCAGCAAGAAACAGGGGAATCAGCCCCAGCATTTT. Translating gives CASKKQGNQPQHF. The genes are TRBV6-5 and TRBJ1-5; TRBD1 matches 7 bases. The V and J ends lost 7 bases and 4 bases, in that order; junction bases with no gene match: 4. In germline, CDR1 is MNHEY, CDR2 SVGAGI. The CDR3 totals 13 residues.

The chain has TRBV19 and TRBJ2-2, with D possibly matching TRBD2 (5 bases). V was shortened by 3 bases and J by 2 bases, with 10 bases between the two germline ends. There are 15 residues in the CDR3. CDR1 LNHDA and CDR2 SQIVND come from the germline V gene (reference sequence). The CDR3 is CASSILAPNTGELFF. CDR3 sequence (DNA): TGTGCCAGTAGTATTCTAGCACCTAACACCGGGGAGCTGTTTTTT.

V is TRBV11-2 and J is TRBJ2-1; perhaps TRBD2 as D (5 bases). From germline, CDR1 is SGHAT and CDR2 FQNNGV. This CDR3 is 13 amino acids long. V lost 8 bases to trimming and J lost 3 bases, with 11 bases between them. This chain's CDR3 is CASLASNYNEQFF. Written as DNA, the CDR3 is TGTGCCAGCTTGGCTAGCAACTACAATGAGCAGTTCTTC.

V gene TRBV5-1 combines with J gene TRBJ2-7, with TRBD2 matching over 8 bases. J was trimmed by 4 bases and V by 0 bases; bases with no gene match: 6. Germline V CDR1 and CDR2: SGHRS, YFSETQ. The CDR3 is made up of 15 amino acids. The CDR3: CASSLESTSGYEQYF. The CDR3 DNA reads as TGCGCCAGCAGCTTGGAATCAACTAGCGGATACGAGCAGTACTTC. Filled out from reference TRBV5-1 and TRBJ2-7, the complete variable domain reads KAGVTQTPRYLIKTRGQQVTLSCSPISGHRSVSWYQQTPGQGLQFLFEYFSETQRNKGNFPGRFSGRQFSNSRSEMNVSTLELGDSALYLCASSLESTSGYEQYFGPGTRLTVT.

The rearrangement joins TRBV5-4 to TRBJ1-2; 8 positions agree with TRBD1. In germline, CDR1 is SGHNT, CDR2 YYREEE (reference sequence). CDR3 length: 15 amino acids. Germline trimming cut 4 bases from V and 4 bases from J; bases unmatched to any gene: 9. CDR3 coding DNA: TGTGCCAGCAGCAGGGATATACAGGGGGGCTATGGCTACACCTTC. This codes for CASSRDIQGGYGYTF. Full variable domain (missing parts from reference TRBV5-4 and TRBJ1-2): ETGVTQSPTHLIKTRGQQVTLRCSSQSGHNTVSWYQQALGQGPQFIFQYYREEENGRGNFPPRFSGLQFPNYSSELNVNALELDDSALYLCASSRDIQGGYGYTFGSGTRLTVV.

The chain recombines TRBV19 with TRBJ1-1; D is uncertain. The CDR3 covers 14 residues. Germline V gene sequence: CDR1 LNHDA, CDR2 SQIVND (reference sequence). Trimming took off 0 bases at V and 8 bases at J, with 13 bases between the two ends. In nucleotides, the CDR3 is TGTGCCAGTAGTATAGATCCTGCAGCGGTAGAAGCTTTCTTT. Protein sequence: CASSIDPAAVEAFF.

This chain joins TRBV6-1 and TRBJ1-2; possible D gene TRBD1, 6 bases. V was clipped by 4 bases and J by 10 bases, with 10 bases between them. Germline CDR1 is MNHNS and CDR2 is SASEGT. The CDR3 has 11 amino acids. The DNA of the CDR3 is TGTGCCAGCAGTGTGACAGGAGCCTACACCTTC. It encodes CASSVTGAYTF.

The chain uses TRBV10-3 and TRBJ1-4; 8 nucleotides align to TRBD1. Germline V gene data show CDR1 as ENHRY and CDR2 as SYGVKD. J lost 4 bases, V lost 2 bases, and 3 bases had no gene match. CDR3 length equals 15 residues. The CDR3 region is CAISEGGQGNEKLFF. CDR3 sequence (DNA): TGTGCCATCAGTGAGGGCGGACAGGGTAATGAAAAACTGTTTTTT.

The gene calls are TRBV30 and TRBJ2-7; 9 bases line up with TRBD2. This CDR3 comprises 17 residues. V was clipped by 0 bases and J by 2 bases; unmatched bases: 11. Germline values: CDR1 GTSNPN, CDR2 SVGIG (reference sequence). CDR3 bases: TGTGCCTGGAGTGTGGGCGTCCTAGCGGGAAGGACCTACGAGCAGTACTTC. It translates to CAWSVGVLAGRTYEQYF.

This clone was counted once. V is TRBV10-3 and J is TRBJ1-3, with 7 bases fitting TRBD1. V lost 6 bases and J lost 9; bases outside the gene matches: 11. In germline, CDR1 is ENHRY, CDR2 SYGVKD. This CDR3 has 14 amino acids. The CDR3 protein is CAIRFDRDSSTIYF. In nucleotides, the CDR3 is TGTGCCATCAGGTTCGACAGGGATTCTTCCACCATATATTTT.

The rearrangement uses TRBV15 and TRBJ2-5, with 7 nucleotides matching TRBD1. After removal of 0 bases from V and 4 bases from J, the junction contained 5 bases not matched to a gene. CDR1 is LNHNV and CDR2 is YYDKDF in the germline V gene (reference sequence). The length of the CDR3 is 15 residues. CDR3 sequence reads: CATSRDQTGLETQYF. Written as DNA, the CDR3 is TGTGCCACCAGCAGAGATCAGACAGGGTTAGAGACCCAGTACTTC.

The chain is built from TRBV14 and TRBJ2-7; 9 bases agree with TRBD1. The CDR3 contains 12 residues. Germline-derived CDR1 and CDR2 are SGHDN and FVKESK. Trimming at V came to 8 bases and at J to 6 bases, leaving 5 bases not matched to a gene. Written as DNA, the CDR3 is TGTGCCAGCGAGGGACAGGGAACCGAGCAGTACTTC. As protein: CASEGQGTEQYF.

The chain employs TRBV11-2 and TRBJ2-7; 9 nucleotides agree with TRBD1. The CDR3 loop spans 15 amino acids. J was trimmed by 4 bases and V by 4 bases; bases with no gene match: 8. The germline gives CDR1 SGHAT, CDR2 FQNNGV. The CDR3 loop reads CASSSGQGGFYEQYF. CDR3 bases: TGTGCCAGCAGCTCGGGACAGGGAGGTTTTTACGAGCAGTACTTC. Variable domain in full (rest from reference TRBV11-2 and TRBJ2-7): EAGVAQSPRYKIIEKRQSVAFWCNPISGHATLYWYQQILGQGPKLLIQFQNNGVVDDSQLPKDRFSAERLKGVDSTLKIQPAKLEDSAVYLCASSSGQGGFYEQYFGPGTRLTVT.

The chain is built from TRBV6-5 and TRBJ1-5, with 8 bases identical to TRBD1. V gave up 6 bases and J gave up 4 bases; unmatched junction bases: 5. This CDR3 has 14 amino acids. In germline, CDR1 is MNHEY, CDR2 SVGAGI. The CDR3 coding sequence is TGTGCCAGCAGAACAACAGGGGGAAATCAGCCCCAGCATTTT. This sequence encodes CASRTTGGNQPQHF.

Written as DNA, the CDR3 is TGTGCCAGCAGCGCCAAATGGACACCCCAAGAGACCCAGTACTTC. Translation: CASSAKWTPQETQYF. The chain links TRBV9 to TRBJ2-5, with D perhaps TRBD1 (5 bases). Per germline, CDR1 SGDLS and CDR2 YYNGEE. V was pared by 3 bases and J by 1 base, with 13 bases between. The CDR3 covers 15 residues. The full variable domain, with the rest looked up from reference TRBV9 and TRBJ2-5, is DSGVTQTPKHLITATGQRVTLRCSPRSGDLSVYWYQQSLDQGLQFLIQYYNGEERAKGNILERFSAQQFPDLHSELNLSSLELGDSALYFCASSAKWTPQETQYFGPGTRLLVL.

This clone turned up a few times. This rearrangement joins TRBV19 to TRBJ2-6; D perhaps matches TRBD1 (6 bases). Germline lookup yields CDR1 LNHDA and CDR2 SQIVND (reference sequence). The CDR3 consists of 16 residues. With 5 bases removed from V and 0 bases from J, the gap between germline ends came to 11 bases. Written as DNA, the CDR3 is TGTGCCAGTAGTCTGGACAGTGCCTCTGGGGCCAACGTCCTGACTTTC. It yields the protein CASSLDSASGANVLTF.